This T cell receptor beta chain was documented in a study of metastatic and nonmetastatic thyroid tumors. Across the whole study: It was across blood and tumor or nodule tissue from malignant and benign thyroid patients that repertoires were compared. The study, taken as a whole, reports: Within blood and tumor, benign nodules reportedly had significantly lower TCR beta diversity than malignant thyroid tumors did.

Authors' analysis steps: A classifier of distant metastasis in papillary thyroid cancer was built from CDR3 differences (across clinicopathological groups). TCRdb re-called clones via MiXCR from the PCR reads. The V and J calls, along with clone size, are taken from TCRdb and not from the paper's own processing. The sample records 15,000 to 20,000 clones, 29% being singletons. Each patient came to thyroid surgery without any prior treatment (of any kind). Germline V gene lookup returns CDR1 MNHNS and CDR2 SASEGT. Trimming cost V 5 bases and J 11 bases; bases outside gene matches: 3. CDR3 length: 11 residues. This clone showed up just a few times. Its matching antigen is unknown.

Sequences were obtained from tumor tissue. The V call is TRBV6-1, the J call TRBJ2-7, with TRBD1 matching 10 bases. The source is a male donor with papillary thyroid cancer or a benign thyroid nodule (not recorded which). Some clones in this sample may be carry-over from other donors' samples. The CDR3 is CASSQGTGEYF. CDR3 sequence (DNA): TGTGCCAGCAGTCAAGGGACAGGGGAGTACTTC.